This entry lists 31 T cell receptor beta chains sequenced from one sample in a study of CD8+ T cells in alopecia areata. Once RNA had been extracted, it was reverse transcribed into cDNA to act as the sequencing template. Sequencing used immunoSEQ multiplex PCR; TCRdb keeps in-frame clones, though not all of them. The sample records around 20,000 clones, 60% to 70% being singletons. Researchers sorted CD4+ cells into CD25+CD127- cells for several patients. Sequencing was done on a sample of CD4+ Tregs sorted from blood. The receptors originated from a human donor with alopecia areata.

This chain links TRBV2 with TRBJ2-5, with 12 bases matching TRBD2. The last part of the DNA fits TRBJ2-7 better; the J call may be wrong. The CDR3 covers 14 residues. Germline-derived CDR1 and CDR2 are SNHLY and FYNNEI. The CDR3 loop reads CASSMTSGGYEQYF. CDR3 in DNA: TGTGCCAGCAGTATGACTAGCGGGGGTTACGAGCAGTACTTC.

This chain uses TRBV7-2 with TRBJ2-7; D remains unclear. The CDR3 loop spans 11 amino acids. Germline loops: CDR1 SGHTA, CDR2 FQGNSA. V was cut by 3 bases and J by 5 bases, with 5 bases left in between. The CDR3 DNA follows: TGTGCCAGCAGCTTTTTGGACGAGCAGTACTTC. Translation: CASSFLDEQYF. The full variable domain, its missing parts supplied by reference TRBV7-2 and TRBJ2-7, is GAGVSQSPSNKVTEKGKDVELRCDPISGHTALYWYRQSLGQGLEFLIYFQGNSAPDKSGLPSDRFSAERTGGSVSTLTIQRTQQEDSAVYLCASSFLDEQYFGPGTRLTVT.

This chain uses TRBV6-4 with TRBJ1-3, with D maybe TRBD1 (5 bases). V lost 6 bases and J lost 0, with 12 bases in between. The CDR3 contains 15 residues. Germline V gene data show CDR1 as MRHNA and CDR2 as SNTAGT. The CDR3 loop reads CASRGEEGSGNTIYF. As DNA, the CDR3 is TGTGCCAGCAGAGGGGAGGAAGGCTCTGGAAACACCATATATTTT.

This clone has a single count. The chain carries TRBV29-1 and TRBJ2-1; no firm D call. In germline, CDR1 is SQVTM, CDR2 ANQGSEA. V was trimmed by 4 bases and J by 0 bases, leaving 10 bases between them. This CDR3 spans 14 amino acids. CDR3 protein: CSVAIVSSYNEQFF. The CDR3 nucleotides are TGCAGCGTTGCCATCGTCTCCTCCTACAATGAGCAGTTCTTC.

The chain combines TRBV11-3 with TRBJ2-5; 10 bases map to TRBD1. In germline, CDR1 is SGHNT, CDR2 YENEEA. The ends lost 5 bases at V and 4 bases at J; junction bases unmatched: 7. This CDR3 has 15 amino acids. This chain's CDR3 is CASSRRGQGRETQYF. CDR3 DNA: TGTGCCAGCAGCCGCAGGGGACAGGGGCGAGAGACCCAGTACTTC. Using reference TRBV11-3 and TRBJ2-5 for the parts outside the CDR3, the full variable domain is EAGVVQSPRYKIIEKKQPVAFWCNPISGHNTLYWYLQNLGQGPELLIRYENEEAVDDSQLPKDRFSAERLKGVDSTLKIQPAELGDSAVYLCASSRRGQGRETQYFGPGTRLLVL.

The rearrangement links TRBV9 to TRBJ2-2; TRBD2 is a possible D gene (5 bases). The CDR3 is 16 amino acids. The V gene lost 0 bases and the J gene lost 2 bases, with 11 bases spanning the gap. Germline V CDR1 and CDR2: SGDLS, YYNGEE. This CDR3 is CASSVGRRNNTGELFF. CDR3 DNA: TGTGCCAGCAGCGTAGGACGGAGGAACAACACCGGGGAGCTGTTTTTT.

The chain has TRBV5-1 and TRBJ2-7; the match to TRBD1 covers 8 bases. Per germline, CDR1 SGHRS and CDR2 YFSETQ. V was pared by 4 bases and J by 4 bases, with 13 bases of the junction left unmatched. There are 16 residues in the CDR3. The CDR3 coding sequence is TGCGCCAGCAGCCTGACAGGGGACAATGCAGGGTACGAGCAGTACTTC. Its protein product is CASSLTGDNAGYEQYF.

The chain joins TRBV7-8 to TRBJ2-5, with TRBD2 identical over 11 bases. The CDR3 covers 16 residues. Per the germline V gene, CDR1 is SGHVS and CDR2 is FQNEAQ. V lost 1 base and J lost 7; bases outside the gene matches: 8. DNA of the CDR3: TGTGCCAGCAGCTTAGTTAGCGGGGGGGCTCAGGGGACCCAGTACTTC. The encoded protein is CASSLVSGGAQGTQYF.

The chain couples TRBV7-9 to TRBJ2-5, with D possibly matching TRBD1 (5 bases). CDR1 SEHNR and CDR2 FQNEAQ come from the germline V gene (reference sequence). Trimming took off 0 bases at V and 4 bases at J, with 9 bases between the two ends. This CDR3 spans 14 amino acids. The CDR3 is CASSLAGQGETQYF. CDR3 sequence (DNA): TGTGCCAGCAGCTTAGCGGGGCAGGGAGAGACCCAGTACTTC.

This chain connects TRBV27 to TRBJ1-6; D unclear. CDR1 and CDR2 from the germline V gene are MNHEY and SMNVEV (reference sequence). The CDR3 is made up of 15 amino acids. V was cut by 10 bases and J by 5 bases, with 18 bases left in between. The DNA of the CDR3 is TGTGCCACCGCGGTTAAATGGGCTCATAATTCACCCCTCCACTTT. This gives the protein CATAVKWAHNSPLHF.

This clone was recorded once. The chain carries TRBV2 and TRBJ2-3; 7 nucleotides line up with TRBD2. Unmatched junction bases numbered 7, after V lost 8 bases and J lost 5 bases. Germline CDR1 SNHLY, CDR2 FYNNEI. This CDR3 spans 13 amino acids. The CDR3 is CASCTSAGDTQYF. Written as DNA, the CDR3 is TGTGCCAGCTGCACTAGCGCGGGAGATACGCAGTATTTT.

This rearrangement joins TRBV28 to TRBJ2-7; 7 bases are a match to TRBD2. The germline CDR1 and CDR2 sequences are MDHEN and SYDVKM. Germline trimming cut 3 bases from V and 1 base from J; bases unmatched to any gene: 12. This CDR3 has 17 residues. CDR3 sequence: CASSLPAPGLNSYEQYF. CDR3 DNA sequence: TGTGCCAGCAGTTTGCCCGCGCCGGGACTAAATTCCTACGAGCAGTACTTC.

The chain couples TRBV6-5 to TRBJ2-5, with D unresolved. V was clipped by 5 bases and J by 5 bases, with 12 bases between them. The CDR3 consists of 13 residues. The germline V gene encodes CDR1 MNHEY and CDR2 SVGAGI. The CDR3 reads CASSRTNGETQYF. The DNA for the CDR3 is TGTGCCAGCAGTCGTACAAACGGGGAGACCCAGTACTTC.

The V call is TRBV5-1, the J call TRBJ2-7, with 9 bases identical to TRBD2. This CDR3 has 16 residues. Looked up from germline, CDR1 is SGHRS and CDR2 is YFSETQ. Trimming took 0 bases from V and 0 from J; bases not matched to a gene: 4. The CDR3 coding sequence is TGCGCCAGCAGCTTGGCGGGTAGCGGGAGCTCCTACGAGCAGTACTTC. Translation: CASSLAGSGSSYEQYF.

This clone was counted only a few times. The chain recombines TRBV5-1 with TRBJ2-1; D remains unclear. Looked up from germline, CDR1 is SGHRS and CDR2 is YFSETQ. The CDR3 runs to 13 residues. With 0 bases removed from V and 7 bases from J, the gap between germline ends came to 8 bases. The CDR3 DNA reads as TGCGCCAGCAGCTTGGGGGGTTGGAATGAGCAGTTCTTC. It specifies CASSLGGWNEQFF.

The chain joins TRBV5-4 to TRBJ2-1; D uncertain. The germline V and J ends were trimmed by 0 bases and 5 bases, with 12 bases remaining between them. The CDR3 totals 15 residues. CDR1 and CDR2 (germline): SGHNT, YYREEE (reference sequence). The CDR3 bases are TGTGCCAGCAGCTTGGGTTGGGGAAGGGACAATGAGCAGTTCTTC. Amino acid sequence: CASSLGWGRDNEQFF.

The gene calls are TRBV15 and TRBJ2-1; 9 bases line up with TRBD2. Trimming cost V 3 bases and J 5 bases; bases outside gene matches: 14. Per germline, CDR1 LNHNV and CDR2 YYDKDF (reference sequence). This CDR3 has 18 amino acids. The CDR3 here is CATSRAHVVAGDNNEQFF. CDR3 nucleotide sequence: TGTGCCACCAGCAGGGCCCACGTTGTAGCGGGAGACAACAATGAGCAGTTCTTC.

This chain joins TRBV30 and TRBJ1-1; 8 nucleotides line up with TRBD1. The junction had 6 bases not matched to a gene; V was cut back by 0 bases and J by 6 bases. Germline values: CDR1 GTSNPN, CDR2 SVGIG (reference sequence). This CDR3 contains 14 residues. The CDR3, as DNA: TGTGCCTGGAGTGTACCGACAGGGGTAGCTGAAGCTTTCTTT. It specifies CAWSVPTGVAEAFF.

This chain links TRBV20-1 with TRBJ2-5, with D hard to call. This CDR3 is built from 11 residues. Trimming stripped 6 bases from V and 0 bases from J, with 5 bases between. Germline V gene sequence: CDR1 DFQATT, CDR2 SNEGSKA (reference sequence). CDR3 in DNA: TGCAGTGCCCAGGACCAAGAGACCCAGTACTTC. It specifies CSAQDQETQYF.

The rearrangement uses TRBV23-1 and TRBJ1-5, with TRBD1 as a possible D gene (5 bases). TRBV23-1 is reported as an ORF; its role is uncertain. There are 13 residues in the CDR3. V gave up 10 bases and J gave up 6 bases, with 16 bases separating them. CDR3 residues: CATQSSGGQPQHF. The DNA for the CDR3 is TGCGCCACCCAAAGCTCGGGGGGTCAGCCCCAGCATTTT.

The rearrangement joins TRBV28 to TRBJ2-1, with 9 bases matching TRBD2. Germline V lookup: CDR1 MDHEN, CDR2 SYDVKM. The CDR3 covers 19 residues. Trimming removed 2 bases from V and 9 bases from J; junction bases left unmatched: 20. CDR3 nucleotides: TGTGCCAGCAGTTTACGCGACAGGGTTGGAATAGCGGGAGAAGTTGAGCAGTTCTTC. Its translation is CASSLRDRVGIAGEVEQFF.

The CDR3 bases are TGTGCCAGCAGCTTAGGGTGGCAGGGAAGCTATGGCTACACCTTC. Protein product: CASSLGWQGSYGYTF. V is TRBV7-9 and J is TRBJ1-2; D might be TRBD1 (5 bases). With 1 base removed from V and 4 bases from J, the gap between germline ends came to 13 bases. CDR1 and CDR2 from the germline V gene are SEHNR and FQNEAQ (reference sequence). This CDR3 region has 15 residues.

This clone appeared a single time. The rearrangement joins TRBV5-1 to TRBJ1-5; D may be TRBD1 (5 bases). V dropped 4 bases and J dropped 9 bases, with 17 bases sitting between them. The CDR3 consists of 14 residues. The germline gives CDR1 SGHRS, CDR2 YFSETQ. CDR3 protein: CASSPDSFPSPQHF. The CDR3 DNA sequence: TGCGCCAGCAGCCCCGACAGCTTCCCATCGCCCCAGCATTTT.

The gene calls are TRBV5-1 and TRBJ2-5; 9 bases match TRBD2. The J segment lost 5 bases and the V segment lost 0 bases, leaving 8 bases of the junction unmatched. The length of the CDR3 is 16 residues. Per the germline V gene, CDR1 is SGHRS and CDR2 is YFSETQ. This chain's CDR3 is CASSLGIAGVTETQYF. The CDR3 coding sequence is TGCGCCAGCAGCTTGGGAATAGCGGGAGTCACGGAGACCCAGTACTTC.

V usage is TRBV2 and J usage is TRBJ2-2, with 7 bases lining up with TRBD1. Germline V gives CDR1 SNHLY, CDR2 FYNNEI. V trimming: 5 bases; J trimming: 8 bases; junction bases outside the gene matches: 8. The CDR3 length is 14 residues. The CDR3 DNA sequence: TGTGCCAGCAGTCCTGACAGGGAATCGGGGGAGCTGTTTTTT. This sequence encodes CASSPDRESGELFF.

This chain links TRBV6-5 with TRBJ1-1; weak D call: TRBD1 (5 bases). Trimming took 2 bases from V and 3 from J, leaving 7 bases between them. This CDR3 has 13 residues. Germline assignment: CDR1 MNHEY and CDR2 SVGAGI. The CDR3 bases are TGTGCCAGCAGTTACGGGGGAGACACTGAAGCTTTCTTT. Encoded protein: CASSYGGDTEAFF.

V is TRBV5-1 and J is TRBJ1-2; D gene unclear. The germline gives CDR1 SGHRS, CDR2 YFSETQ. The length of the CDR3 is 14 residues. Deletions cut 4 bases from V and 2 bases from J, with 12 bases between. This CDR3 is CASSGPGSNYGYTF. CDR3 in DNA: TGCGCCAGCAGCGGACCAGGTTCCAACTATGGCTACACCTTC.

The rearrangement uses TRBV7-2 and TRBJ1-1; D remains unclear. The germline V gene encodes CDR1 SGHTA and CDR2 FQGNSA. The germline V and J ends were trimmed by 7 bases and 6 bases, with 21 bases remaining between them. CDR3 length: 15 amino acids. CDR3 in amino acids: CASTQNPRAGAEAFF. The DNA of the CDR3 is TGTGCCAGCACCCAAAACCCGCGGGCCGGCGCTGAAGCTTTCTTT.

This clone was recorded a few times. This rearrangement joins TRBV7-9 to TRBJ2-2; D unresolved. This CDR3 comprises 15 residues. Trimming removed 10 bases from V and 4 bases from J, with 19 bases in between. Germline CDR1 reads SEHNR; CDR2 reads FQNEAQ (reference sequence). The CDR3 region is CAIDSKVMSTGELFF. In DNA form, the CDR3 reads TGTGCCATCGACTCGAAGGTCATGAGCACCGGGGAGCTGTTTTTT.

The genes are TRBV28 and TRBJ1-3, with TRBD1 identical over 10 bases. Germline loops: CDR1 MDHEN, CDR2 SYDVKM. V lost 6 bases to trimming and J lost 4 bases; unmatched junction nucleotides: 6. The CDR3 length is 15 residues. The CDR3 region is CASSPGTGAGNTIYF. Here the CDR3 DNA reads TGTGCCAGCAGCCCCGGGACAGGGGCCGGAAACACCATATATTTT.

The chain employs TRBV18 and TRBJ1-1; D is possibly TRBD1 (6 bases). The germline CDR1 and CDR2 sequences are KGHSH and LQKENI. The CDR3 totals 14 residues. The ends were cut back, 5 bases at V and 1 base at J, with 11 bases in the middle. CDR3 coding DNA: TGTGCCAGCTCATCGGTCAGGGGGAACACTGAAGCTTTCTTT. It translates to CASSSVRGNTEAFF.